A selection of T cell receptor beta chains follows, all from one sample in a study of TIL therapy for anti-PD-1-resistant metastatic lung cancer. Sequencing used immunoSEQ multiplex PCR; TCRdb keeps in-frame clones, though not all of them. The sample shows about 48,000 clones, over 65% of them seen only once. Material: tumor tissue, obtained at baseline. The receptors were gathered from a person aged 25 to 80 with non-small cell lung cancer. Each CDR3 is given with its conserved first and last residue. A D gene is named only where the DNA matches it firmly. The size field is filled for only some rows; it gives once, few, many or a size class.

V gene: TRBV5-1; clone size: once; J gene: TRBJ2-5; D gene: NA; CDR3 protein: CASSLGRARETQYF; CDR3 DNA: TGCGCCAGCAGCTTGGGCAGGGCGAGGGAGACCCAGTACTTC
V gene: TRBV2; clone size: NA; J gene: TRBJ2-1; D gene: NA; CDR3 protein: CASTKDSRVYNEQFF; CDR3 DNA: TGTGCCAGCACCAAGGACTCGCGGGTTTACAATGAGCAGTTCTTC
V gene: TRBV28; clone size: NA; J gene: TRBJ2-1; D gene: NA; CDR3 protein: CASSLGGGPYNEQFF; CDR3 DNA: TGTGCCAGCAGTTTAGGGGGGGGCCCCTACAATGAGCAGTTCTTC
V gene: TRBV4-2; clone size: NA; J gene: TRBJ2-3; D gene: TRBD2; CDR3 protein: CASSQGTQTSGGATDTQYF; CDR3 DNA: TGTGCCAGCAGCCAAGGGACCCAGACTAGCGGGGGGGCAACAGATACGCAGTATTTT
V gene: TRBV6-5; clone size: NA; J gene: TRBJ1-1; D gene: NA; CDR3 protein: CASSLGFETEAFF; CDR3 DNA: TGTGCCAGCAGTCTGGGGTTTGAGACTGAAGCTTTCTTT
V gene: TRBV29-1; clone size: NA; J gene: TRBJ1-1; D gene: NA; CDR3 protein: CSVGAGMGGPTEAFF; CDR3 DNA: TGCAGCGTTGGGGCCGGGATGGGGGGACCGACTGAAGCTTTCTTT
V gene: TRBV5-4; clone size: NA; J gene: TRBJ1-1; D gene: NA; CDR3 protein: CASSLMGDTEAFF; CDR3 DNA: TGTGCCAGCAGCTTGATGGGAGACACTGAAGCTTTCTTT
V gene: TRBV25-1; clone size: many; J gene: TRBJ1-1; D gene: NA; CDR3 protein: CASRGDTGGPEAFF; CDR3 DNA: TGTGCCAGCAGGGGGGACACGGGCGGCCCTGAAGCTTTCTTT
V gene: TRBV6-1; clone size: few; J gene: TRBJ1-4; D gene: NA; CDR3 protein: CASSEWAGAGEKLFF; CDR3 DNA: TGTGCCAGCAGTGAATGGGCAGGGGCGGGCGAAAAACTGTTTTTT
V gene: TRBV6-1; clone size: NA; J gene: TRBJ2-7; D gene: TRBD2; CDR3 protein: CASSKEIRDYSYEQYF; CDR3 DNA: TGTGCCAGCAGTAAAGAAATCCGGGACTACTCCTACGAGCAGTACTTC
V gene: TRBV12-5; clone size: NA; J gene: TRBJ2-2; D gene: TRBD1; CDR3 protein: CASGPGQVGTGELFF; CDR3 DNA: TGTGCTAGTGGTCCCGGACAGGTGGGCACCGGGGAGCTGTTTTTT
V gene: TRBV14; clone size: medium-sized; J gene: TRBJ1-1; D gene: TRBD1; CDR3 protein: CASSHTGGTNTEAFF; CDR3 DNA: TGTGCCAGCAGCCACACAGGGGGCACGAACACTGAAGCTTTCTTT
V gene: TRBV7-6; clone size: NA; J gene: TRBJ2-1; D gene: TRBD1; CDR3 protein: CASSGTGNSYNEQFF; CDR3 DNA: TGTGCCAGCAGCGGGACAGGGAACTCCTACAATGAGCAGTTCTTC
V gene: TRBV5-1; clone size: few; J gene: TRBJ2-4; D gene: TRBD2; CDR3 protein: CASSSPSTSGGEAKNIQYF; CDR3 DNA: TGCGCCAGCAGCTCCCCATCAACTAGCGGGGGAGAGGCCAAAAACATTCAGTACTTC
V gene: TRBV5-1; clone size: few; J gene: TRBJ2-5; D gene: NA; CDR3 protein: CASSLASQGLQTQYF; CDR3 DNA: TGCGCCAGCAGCTTGGCGTCACAGGGCTTGCAGACCCAGTACTTC
V gene: TRBV29-1; clone size: NA; J gene: TRBJ1-2; D gene: TRBD1; CDR3 protein: CSANDRVSSYGYTF; CDR3 DNA: TGCAGCGCAAATGACAGGGTTTCGAGCTATGGCTACACCTTC
V gene: TRBV6-1; clone size: NA; J gene: TRBJ1-2; D gene: NA; CDR3 protein: CASSAHRPGSPNYGYTF; CDR3 DNA: TGTGCCAGCAGTGCACATCGCCCGGGGTCCCCGAACTATGGCTACACCTTC
V gene: TRBV7-9; clone size: NA; J gene: TRBJ1-3; D gene: NA; CDR3 protein: CASIKSFLGENTIYF; CDR3 DNA: TGTGCCAGCATCAAGTCGTTCCTTGGGGAAAACACCATATATTTT
V gene: TRBV10-2; clone size: NA; J gene: TRBJ1-1; D gene: NA; CDR3 protein: CASRVRVMNTEAFF; CDR3 DNA: TGCGCCAGCAGAGTCAGGGTTATGAACACTGAAGCTTTCTTT
V gene: TRBV28; clone size: NA; J gene: TRBJ2-7; D gene: NA; CDR3 protein: CASSFTLPYEQYF; CDR3 DNA: TGTGCCAGCAGCTTTACACTCCCCTACGAGCAGTACTTC
V gene: TRBV5-1; clone size: NA; J gene: TRBJ1-1; D gene: NA; CDR3 protein: CASSLEGLAEAFF; CDR3 DNA: TGCGCCAGCAGCTTGGAGGGGTTAGCTGAAGCTTTCTTT
V gene: TRBV19; clone size: NA; J gene: TRBJ2-7; D gene: NA; CDR3 protein: CASSMGHEQYF; CDR3 DNA: TGTGCCAGTAGTATGGGGCACGAGCAGTACTTC
V gene: TRBV9; clone size: few; J gene: TRBJ2-2; D gene: NA; CDR3 protein: CASSVTGNTGELFF; CDR3 DNA: TGTGCCAGCAGCGTAACTGGGAACACCGGGGAGCTGTTTTTT
V gene: TRBV18; clone size: few; J gene: TRBJ2-7; D gene: NA; CDR3 protein: CASSRTGQGEYF; CDR3 DNA: TGTGCCAGCTCACGAACCGGGCAGGGCGAGTACTTC
V gene: TRBV4-2; clone size: NA; J gene: TRBJ2-3; D gene: TRBD2; CDR3 protein: CASSQDPSLLAGGTSTDTQYF; CDR3 DNA: TGTGCCAGCAGCCAAGATCCCTCTCTACTAGCGGGGGGAACCAGCACAGATACGCAGTATTTT
V gene: TRBV10-3; clone size: NA; J gene: TRBJ1-1; D gene: NA; CDR3 protein: CASSRGGTEAFF; CDR3 DNA: TGTGCCAGCAGTCGGGGGGGGACTGAAGCTTTCTTT
V gene: TRBV7-9; clone size: few; J gene: TRBJ2-1; D gene: NA; CDR3 protein: CASGGLGGKQFF; CDR3 DNA: TGTGCCAGCGGGGGACTTGGCGGGAAGCAGTTCTTC
V gene: TRBV4-1; clone size: NA; J gene: TRBJ2-5; D gene: NA; CDR3 protein: CASSQGDGIQETQYF; CDR3 DNA: TGCGCCAGCAGCCAGGGGGACGGGATACAAGAGACCCAGTACTTC
V gene: TRBV5-1; clone size: NA; J gene: TRBJ2-1; D gene: TRBD2; CDR3 protein: CASSNSGSTNEQFF; CDR3 DNA: TGCGCCAGCAGCAATAGCGGGAGTACAAATGAGCAGTTCTTC
V gene: TRBV7-9; clone size: NA; J gene: TRBJ1-1; D gene: NA; CDR3 protein: CASSLRGTEAFF; CDR3 DNA: TGTGCCAGCAGCTTACGGGGCACTGAAGCTTTCTTT
V gene: TRBV6-1; clone size: NA; J gene: TRBJ2-7; D gene: NA; CDR3 protein: CATRERVGRSYEQYF; CDR3 DNA: TGTGCCACCAGGGAAAGGGTGGGGCGCTCCTACGAGCAGTACTTC
V gene: TRBV5-1; clone size: NA; J gene: TRBJ2-3; D gene: TRBD2; CDR3 protein: CASRRLAASTDTQYF; CDR3 DNA: TGCGCCAGCAGACGACTAGCGGCTAGCACAGATACGCAGTATTTT
V gene: TRBV10-3; clone size: once; J gene: TRBJ1-2; D gene: NA; CDR3 protein: CAISESWTESRYGYTF; CDR3 DNA: TGTGCCATCAGTGAGTCGTGGACAGAAAGCCGCTATGGCTACACCTTC
V gene: TRBV12-5; clone size: NA; J gene: TRBJ2-3; D gene: TRBD2; CDR3 protein: CASGLRTSVGTDTQYF; CDR3 DNA: TGTGCTAGTGGTCTCAGGACTAGCGTAGGTACAGATACGCAGTATTTT
V gene: TRBV6-1; clone size: NA; J gene: TRBJ1-5; D gene: NA; CDR3 protein: CASSGERTSNQPQHF; CDR3 DNA: TGTGCCAGCAGTGGAGAAAGGACTAGCAATCAGCCCCAGCATTTT
V gene: TRBV28; clone size: NA; J gene: TRBJ1-5; D gene: TRBD1; CDR3 protein: CASSPGTGFSNQPQHF; CDR3 DNA: TGTGCCAGCAGCCCCGGGACAGGGTTTAGCAATCAGCCCCAGCATTTT
V gene: TRBV5-4; clone size: NA; J gene: TRBJ2-7; D gene: TRBD2; CDR3 protein: CASSSIGREYHEQYF; CDR3 DNA: TGTGCCAGCAGCTCTATTGGGCGGGAGTACCACGAGCAGTACTTC
V gene: TRBV10-2; clone size: NA; J gene: TRBJ2-1; D gene: NA; CDR3 protein: CASSERSPPYNEQFF; CDR3 DNA: TGCGCCAGCAGTGAGCGCTCTCCCCCCTACAATGAGCAGTTCTTC
V gene: TRBV5-1; clone size: NA; J gene: TRBJ2-3; D gene: NA; CDR3 protein: CASSLRSWTDTQYF; CDR3 DNA: TGCGCCAGCAGCTTGCGCAGCTGGACAGATACGCAGTATTTT
V gene: TRBV23-1; clone size: NA; J gene: TRBJ2-7; D gene: NA; CDR3 protein: CASRGLSSYEQYF; CDR3 DNA: TGCGCCAGCAGGGGCCTCAGCTCCTACGAGCAGTACTTC
V gene: TRBV28; clone size: NA; J gene: TRBJ2-3; D gene: NA; CDR3 protein: CASSPVAVSTDTQYF; CDR3 DNA: TGTGCCAGCAGTCCAGTAGCGGTTAGCACAGATACGCAGTATTTT
V gene: TRBV6-1; clone size: once; J gene: TRBJ1-2; D gene: NA; CDR3 protein: CASTLDGNNYGYTF; CDR3 DNA: TGTGCCAGCACCCTAGACGGAAATAACTATGGCTACACCTTC